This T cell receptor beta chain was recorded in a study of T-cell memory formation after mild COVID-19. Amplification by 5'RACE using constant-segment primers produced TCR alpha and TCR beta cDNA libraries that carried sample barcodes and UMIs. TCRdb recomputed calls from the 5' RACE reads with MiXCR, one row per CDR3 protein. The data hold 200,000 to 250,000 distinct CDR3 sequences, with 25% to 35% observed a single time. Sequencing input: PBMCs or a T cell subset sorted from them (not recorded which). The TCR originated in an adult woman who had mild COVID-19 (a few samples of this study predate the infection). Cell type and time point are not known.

The CDR3 protein is CASSVAATTDTQYF. The CDR3 coding sequence is TGTGCCAGCAGCGTAGCAGCAACCACAGATACGCAGTATTTT. V usage is TRBV9 and J usage is TRBJ2-3; D unclear. This CDR3 contains 14 residues. The germline CDR1 and CDR2 sequences are SGDLS and YYNGEE. The V end lost 0 bases, the J end lost 2 bases, and 7 bases lay between the germline ends.